The 3 T cell receptor beta chains reported below all come from one sample, sequenced in a study of shared clonotypes between healthy human individuals. Data came from immunoSEQ multiplex PCR; TCRdb stores just in-frame clones and leaves some out. Of under 1,900,000 clones in the sample, roughly 98.5% are singletons; the top ten hold around 0.33%. What was sequenced was naive CD4+ T cells sorted from blood. Noted subset: CD45RA+ positively selected. The receptor source for this set is a man aged 25 to 45 in good health.

The rearrangement joins TRBV5-4 to TRBJ2-7, with D possibly TRBD2 on 6 matching bases. The ends were cut back, 0 bases at V and 4 bases at J, with 14 bases in the middle. The germline V gene encodes CDR1 SGHNT and CDR2 YYREEE (reference sequence). The CDR3 is 15 residues long. The CDR3 DNA is TGTGCCAGCAGCTTGGGGCCACGGGAGCCTTACGAGCAGTACTTC. Amino acid sequence: CASSLGPREPYEQYF.

This chain links TRBV7-6 with TRBJ1-5, with a possible D match to TRBD1 (5 bases). CDR1 and CDR2 (germline): SGHVS, FNYEAQ. V lost 5 bases, J lost 7 bases, and 12 bases lay in between. The CDR3 runs to 13 residues. The CDR3 coding sequence is TGTGCCAGCAGCCCTTCCGAGGGGCAGCCCCAGCATTTT. This gives the protein CASSPSEGQPQHF.

As to this clone: Other DNA variants within this sample encode the same CDR3. The chain joins TRBV27 to TRBJ2-7, with 12 bases identical to TRBD2. The CDR3 consists of 15 residues. The junction had 8 bases not matched to a gene; V was cut back by 5 bases and J by 6 bases. Germline V lookup: CDR1 MNHEY, CDR2 SMNVEV (reference sequence). The CDR3 sequence: CASSPLAGGPGEQYF. CDR3 bases: TGTGCCAGCAGTCCCCTAGCGGGAGGGCCGGGCGAGCAGTACTTC.